The next 21 T cell receptor beta chains were all read from a single sample in a study of Graves' ophthalmopathy and Graves' hyperthyroidism. The study amplified TCR beta CDR3 regions using RNA transcripts. First-round RT-PCR with HTBI primers preceded a second-round multiplex PCR. MiXCR was run by TCRdb on the multiplex PCR reads, yielding one entry per CDR3 protein. The sample records hundreds of thousands of distinct CDR3 sequences, 22% being singletons. Sequencing input: peripheral blood. The source of these receptors is a woman under 30 with stable Graves' hyperthyroidism. Some clones in this sample may be carry-over from other donors' samples.

In its sample, this clonotype was seen many times. The chain combines TRBV30 with TRBJ2-7, with a possible D match to TRBD1 (5 bases). This CDR3 has 14 amino acids. V shed 0 bases and J shed 7 bases, with 16 bases lying between them. Looked up from germline, CDR1 is GTSNPN and CDR2 is SVGIG (reference sequence). In nucleotides, the CDR3 is TGTGCCTGGAGTGTATGGGGCAGAGGAAGGGAGCAGTACTTC. Its protein is CAWSVWGRGREQYF.

The CDR3 sequence is CASSSQGPYSNQPQHF. CDR3 DNA sequence: TGCGCCAGCAGCTCACAGGGGCCTTATAGCAATCAGCCCCAGCATTTT. The V call is TRBV5-1, the J call TRBJ1-5; TRBD1 matches at 7 bases. V lost 3 bases, J lost 0 bases, and 6 bases stayed unmatched. Germline-derived CDR1 and CDR2 are SGHRS and YFSETQ. The CDR3 is 16 amino acids.

In this sample, this clonotype turned up a few times. Because it lacks the conserved phenylalanine or tryptophan at the end, this CDR3 is likely a read error. The J gene is TRBJ1-2, the V gene TRBV6-1; tentatively, D is TRBD1 (6 bases). The CDR3 consists of 13 residues. The germline V gene encodes CDR1 MNHNS and CDR2 SASEGT. Deletions cut 6 bases from V and 4 bases from J, with 12 bases between. The CDR3 coding sequence is TGTGCCAGCAGCGGGGGCAGCCTCTATGGCTACACCGTC. The encoded protein is CASSGGSLYGYTV.

This clonotype was seen ten or more times. The rearrangement uses TRBV9 and TRBJ2-7; D call uncertain. This CDR3 contains 11 residues. Trimming left V 4 bases short and J 7 bases short, with 9 bases between. Germline V gives CDR1 SGDLS, CDR2 YYNGEE. The CDR3 is CASSHPGEQYF. The CDR3 DNA reads TGTGCCAGCAGCCACCCCGGGGAGCAGTACTTC.

This clonotype was recorded at least ten times. Here the CDR3 reads CASSARTGANYGYTF. The CDR3 region has the DNA TGTGCCAGCAGCGCCCGGACAGGGGCTAACTATGGCTACACCTTC. The rearrangement uses TRBV9 and TRBJ1-2; 9 nucleotides align to TRBD1. CDR3 length equals 15 residues. Germline V gene data show CDR1 as SGDLS and CDR2 as YYNGEE. J was trimmed by 0 bases and V by 3 bases; bases with no gene match: 3.

Many counts were recorded for this clonotype. As DNA, the CDR3 is TGCAGCGTTGAGTTGACTAGAGATGGGACCCAGTACTTC. This encodes CSVELTRDGTQYF. The rearrangement joins TRBV29-1 to TRBJ2-5; perhaps TRBD2 as D (6 bases). CDR1 and CDR2 from the germline V gene are SQVTM and ANQGSEA. V dropped 3 bases and J dropped 7 bases, with 15 bases sitting between them. The CDR3 totals 13 residues.

The chain has TRBV6-2 or TRBV6-3 and TRBJ1-2, with 7 nucleotides matching TRBD1. Losses at the gene ends were 4 bases for V and 0 bases for J; bases not matched to a gene: 14. Germline assignment: CDR1 MNHEY and CDR2 SVGEGT. The CDR3 is made up of 18 amino acids. The CDR3 protein is CASSFIRPGQPTNYGYTF. CDR3 bases: TGTGCCAGCAGTTTCATCCGACCGGGACAGCCAACTAACTATGGCTACACCTTC.

This clonotype came up a few times. The J gene is TRBJ1-2, the V gene TRBV19; 7 nucleotides line up with TRBD1. J was trimmed by 2 bases and V by 8 bases; bases with no gene match: 8. The length of the CDR3 is 14 residues. Germline loops: CDR1 LNHDA, CDR2 SQIVND (reference sequence). CDR3 sequence: CASGYRGENYGYTF. In nucleotides, the CDR3 is TGTGCCAGTGGGTACAGGGGTGAAAACTATGGCTACACCTTC.

This clonotype was detected a few times. This chain joins TRBV2 and TRBJ1-2; no clear D gene. The germline gives CDR1 SNHLY, CDR2 FYNNEI. The CDR3 runs 15 residues. V gave up 6 bases and J gave up 2 bases, with 16 bases separating them. The chain's CDR3 is CASREIRGPNYGYTF. For the CDR3, the DNA is TGTGCCAGCAGGGAAATACGGGGTCCCAACTATGGCTACACCTTC.

This clonotype showed up many times. The CDR3 protein is CASRRLSNQPQHF. The DNA of the CDR3 is TGTGCCAGCCGGAGACTTAGCAATCAGCCCCAGCATTTT. The V and J genes are TRBV28 and TRBJ1-5; D remains ambiguous. V lost 8 bases, J lost 0 bases, and 8 bases lay in between. There are 13 residues in the CDR3. CDR1 is MDHEN and CDR2 is SYDVKM in the germline V gene.

This clonotype has a count of ten or more. The V call is TRBV7-9, the J call TRBJ2-7; D unclear. In germline, CDR1 is SEHNR, CDR2 FQNEAQ (reference sequence). The CDR3 contains 14 residues. Trimming pared 5 bases from V and 2 bases from J, leaving 13 bases between. In DNA form, the CDR3 reads TGTGCCAGCAGCCCAGGTCGGAATGCCTACGAGCAGTACTTC. Residues: CASSPGRNAYEQYF.

At least ten counts were recorded for this clonotype. One junction end does not reproduce the germline sequence, and a read error may be involved. This rearrangement joins TRBV7-7 to TRBJ2-5; TRBD1 matches 12 bases. The CDR3 length is 16 residues. Per the germline V gene, CDR1 is SSHAT and CDR2 is FNYEAQ (reference sequence). The CDR3 is CASSSGQGASVKTQYF. The CDR3 nucleotides read TGTGCTAGCAGTTCGGGACAGGGGGCGTCGGTGAAGACCCAGTACTTC.

This clonotype was found many times. The chain joins TRBV6-1 to TRBJ1-5; D might be TRBD1 (6 bases). V was clipped by 6 bases and J by 9 bases, with 12 bases between them. The CDR3 is made up of 12 amino acids. The germline V gene encodes CDR1 MNHNS and CDR2 SASEGT. As DNA, the CDR3 is TGTGCCAGCAGGAACAGGGAGGGGCCCCAGCATTTT. The encoded protein is CASRNREGPQHF.

This chain connects TRBV9 to TRBJ2-5, with 8 bases matching TRBD1. J lost 0 bases, V lost 6 bases, and 10 bases had no gene match. Per germline, CDR1 SGDLS and CDR2 YYNGEE. The CDR3 loop spans 16 amino acids. CDR3 amino acids: CASIHFHRGYQETQYF. The DNA of the CDR3 is TGTGCCAGCATACACTTTCACAGGGGGTACCAAGAGACCCAGTACTTC.

V is TRBV20-1 and J is TRBJ2-1; D ambiguous. The V end was cut by 0 bases, the J end by 12 bases, with 15 bases between. Germline V gene data show CDR1 as DFQATT and CDR2 as SNEGSKA (reference sequence). This CDR3 is built from 13 residues. For the CDR3, the DNA is TGCAGTGCTAGAGATAGTACGGTTCTTGGGCAGTTCTTC. It encodes CSARDSTVLGQFF.

This clonotype appeared many times. DNA of the CDR3: TGTGCCAGTAGTGACAGGGGTGGCGACGAGCAGTACTTC. Translation: CASSDRGGDEQYF. This rearrangement joins TRBV19 to TRBJ2-7; 8 bases map to TRBD1. Germline lookup yields CDR1 LNHDA and CDR2 SQIVND (reference sequence). Losses at the gene ends were 5 bases for V and 5 bases for J; bases not matched to a gene: 5. The CDR3 has 13 amino acids.

This clonotype was counted at least ten times. The chain has TRBV12-5 and TRBJ2-3; TRBD1 aligns across 7 bases. Germline-derived CDR1 and CDR2 are LGHNT and FRNRAP. The CDR3 sequence is 17 residues long. The ends lost 5 bases at V and 1 base at J; junction bases unmatched: 12. DNA of the CDR3: TGTGCTAGTGGTGAGCAAAAAGGGGGCTTTGGCACAGATACGCAGTATTTT. Protein: CASGEQKGGFGTDTQYF.

This clonotype was detected ten times or more. The chain combines TRBV2 with TRBJ1-2; possibly TRBD1 for D (6 bases). Germline V gives CDR1 SNHLY, CDR2 FYNNEI. The CDR3 sequence is 15 residues long. Trimming removed 1 base at V and 3 bases at J, with 12 bases between. The CDR3 sequence: CASSEGQAEYYGYTF. The DNA for the CDR3 is TGTGCCAGCAGTGAAGGACAGGCGGAGTACTATGGCTACACCTTC.

The chain carries TRBV12-3 or TRBV12-4 and TRBJ1-1; D uncertain. Between the trimmed V and J ends, which lost 3 bases and 6 bases, there was a span of 14 bases. The CDR3 length is 14 residues. The DNA for the CDR3 is TGTGCCAGCAGTTTGACGGGGAGTCGCCCTGAAGCTTTCTTT. Translation: CASSLTGSRPEAFF.

This clonotype was counted many times. The chain links TRBV28 to TRBJ2-5; 7 bases align to TRBD1. This CDR3 region has 13 residues. Losses at the gene ends were 4 bases for V and 7 bases for J; bases not matched to a gene: 6. CDR1 and CDR2 from the germline V gene are MDHEN and SYDVKM. The CDR3 coding sequence is TGTGCCAGCAGTTCTCAGGGGGTTTGGACCCAGTACTTC. This gives the protein CASSSQGVWTQYF.

This clonotype was observed many times. The chain carries TRBV12-3 or TRBV12-4 and TRBJ2-7; 7 bases are a match to TRBD2. The length of the CDR3 is 14 residues. V was clipped by 5 bases and J by 5 bases; unmatched bases: 9. CDR3 loop: CASSPPGRDHEQYF. CDR3 sequence (DNA): TGTGCCAGCAGTCCGCCGGGGAGGGACCACGAGCAGTACTTC.